Presented here are 27 T cell receptor beta chains from one specimen sequenced in a study of blood T cells in healthy people across ages. Sample-barcoded 5' priming and a J-beta primer mix drove a second PCR of about 7 to 11 cycles. From the 5' RACE reads, TCRdb called clonotypes with MiXCR, one entry per CDR3 protein. The table records 850,000 to 1,100,000 distinct CDR3 sequences, roughly two fifths of them present only once. Material: blood. The receptors stem from a man in his late teens or twenties in good health.

The V call is TRBV20-1, the J call TRBJ1-5; no clear D gene. Germline CDR1 is DFQATT and CDR2 is SNEGSKA (reference sequence). CDR3 length: 12 residues. V gave up 0 bases and J gave up 11 bases, with 11 bases separating them. CDR3 DNA: TGCAGTGCTAGAGATCTCCGTGGGGCCCAGCATTTT. Translation: CSARDLRGAQHF.

Regarding this clonotype: Just one base apart from a much larger clone, this may be a read error. This chain uses TRBV20-1 with TRBJ1-2, with D hard to call. The CDR3 is 14 amino acids. Germline assignment: CDR1 DFQATT and CDR2 SNEGSKA (reference sequence). CDR3 bases: TGCAGTGCTTCAGCCAGTTCCACAAGTTATGGCCACACCTTC. Its translation is CSASASSTSYGHTF.

V usage is TRBV5-1 and J usage is TRBJ1-1; 7 nucleotides match TRBD1. The V and J ends lost 3 bases and 6 bases, in that order; junction bases with no gene match: 2. Germline CDR1 and CDR2: SGHRS and YFSETQ. The CDR3 is made up of 12 amino acids. CDR3 bases: TGCGCCAGCAGCTGGGGACAGTCTGAAGCTTTCTTT. Protein product: CASSWGQSEAFF.

The chain links TRBV9 to TRBJ2-6, with a weak D call TRBD2 (5 bases). Germline loops: CDR1 SGDLS, CDR2 YYNGEE. V was pared by 4 bases and J by 1 base, with 21 bases between. The CDR3 is 19 amino acids. Here the CDR3 reads CASSPSSDSALSGANVLTF. The CDR3 nucleotides are TGTGCCAGCAGCCCTAGTAGCGACTCCGCCCTTTCTGGGGCCAACGTCCTGACTTTC.

In the case of this clonotype: At one boundary the junction diverges from the germline segment, which might be a read error. The chain uses TRBV5-1 and TRBJ2-3; D gene ambiguous. Germline V gene lookup returns CDR1 SGHRS and CDR2 YFSETQ. This CDR3 contains 16 residues. The CDR3 DNA follows: TGCGCCAGCAGCTTGAGTGCTGTGGTGGATACAGATGCGCAGTATTTT. This sequence encodes CASSLSAVVDTDAQYF.

This clonotype was seen a handful of times. The J gene is TRBJ2-5, the V gene TRBV5-4; TRBD2 matches 12 bases. The trim removed 1 base at V and 9 bases at J, leaving 13 bases unmatched. Germline V gives CDR1 SGHNT, CDR2 YYREEE (reference sequence). CDR3 size: 17 residues. CDR3 sequence reads: CASSLTLAGGPPGPQYF. CDR3 nucleotide sequence: TGTGCCAGCAGCTTGACACTAGCGGGGGGACCACCGGGGCCCCAGTACTTC. The complete variable domain, with remaining parts taken from reference TRBV5-4 and TRBJ2-5, reads ETGVTQSPTHLIKTRGQQVTLRCSSQSGHNTVSWYQQALGQGPQFIFQYYREEENGRGNFPPRFSGLQFPNYSSELNVNALELDDSALYLCASSLTLAGGPPGPQYFGPGTRLLVL.

About this clonotype itself: One base away lies a much larger clone, so this may be a sequencing read error. The chain uses TRBV2 and TRBJ2-7; no firm D call. The V end was cut by 6 bases, the J end by 3 bases, with 3 bases between. Germline V gene sequence: CDR1 SNHLY, CDR2 FYNNEI. CDR3 length: 10 residues. CDR3: CASRHYEQYF. CDR3 bases: TGTGCCAGCAGGCACTACGAGCAGTACTTC.

This clonotype was detected many times. The rearrangement joins TRBV5-1 to TRBJ2-7, with D unresolved. The germline V and J ends were trimmed by 0 bases and 3 bases, with 10 bases remaining between them. CDR1 and CDR2 (germline): SGHRS, YFSETQ. The CDR3 runs 14 residues. CDR3 in DNA: TGCGCCAGCAGCTTGGGTATAGGATTCTACGAGCAGTACTTC. This encodes CASSLGIGFYEQYF.

The J gene is TRBJ1-2, the V gene TRBV10-3; 7 bases fit TRBD1. The CDR3 is 15 residues long. J lost 4 bases, V lost 5 bases, and 10 bases had no gene match. Germline-derived CDR1 and CDR2 are ENHRY and SYGVKD. The CDR3: CAISSGQAQTYGYTF. The CDR3 region has the DNA TGTGCCATCAGTTCAGGACAGGCCCAAACCTATGGCTACACCTTC.

The CDR3 coding sequence is TGTGCCATCAGTGGGGGACAGTACAATGAGCAGTTCTTC. It is translated as CAISGGQYNEQFF. The V call is TRBV10-3, the J call TRBJ2-1, with 7 bases fitting TRBD1. The V gene's germline CDR1 is ENHRY and CDR2 SYGVKD. The CDR3 consists of 13 residues. V lost 4 bases, J lost 4 bases, and 1 base stayed unmatched.

The chain has TRBV7-9 and TRBJ2-3; no clear D. Germline V gene sequence: CDR1 SEHNR, CDR2 FQNEAQ (reference sequence). Trimming took 2 bases from V and 3 from J, leaving 12 bases between them. The CDR3 consists of 15 residues. The DNA for the CDR3 is TGTGCCAGCAGCTTACGAGGCCCCGCAACAGATACGCAGTATTTT. Translation gives CASSLRGPATDTQYF. Based on the CDR3 plus reference TRBV7-9 and TRBJ2-3, the full variable domain is DTGVSQNPRHKITKRGQNVTFRCDPISEHNRLYWYRQTLGQGPEFLTYFQNEAQLEKSRLLSDRFSAERPKGSFSTLEIQRTEQGDSAMYLCASSLRGPATDTQYFGPGTRLTVL.

The chain combines TRBV20-1 with TRBJ2-1; no firm D call. The CDR3 has 15 amino acids. Trimming stripped 0 bases from V and 1 base from J, with 10 bases between. Germline CDR1 DFQATT, CDR2 SNEGSKA (reference sequence). CDR3 nucleotides: TGCAGTGCTAGAGATCCCGGCGGATCCTACAATGAGCAGTTCTTC. This translates into CSARDPGGSYNEQFF.

The chain uses TRBV18 and TRBJ2-1, with D unresolved. Germline loops: CDR1 KGHSH, CDR2 LQKENI. The CDR3 has 15 amino acids. Deletions cut 0 bases from V and 4 bases from J, with 10 bases between. The CDR3 bases are TGTGCCAGCTCACCACCGGCCAGCCCATACAATGAGCAGTTCTTC. Its protein is CASSPPASPYNEQFF.

The chain has TRBV20-1 and TRBJ2-3; the match to TRBD2 covers 10 bases. CDR3 length equals 15 residues. Trimming removed 3 bases from V and 2 bases from J; junction bases left unmatched: 5. CDR1 DFQATT and CDR2 SNEGSKA come from the germline V gene (reference sequence). The CDR3 DNA reads TGCAGTGCTAGCCCTACTAGCGGGAACACAGATACGCAGTATTTT. It is translated as CSASPTSGNTDTQYF.

This clonotype was detected once. The rearrangement links TRBV11-2 to TRBJ1-6; TRBD1 agrees at 9 bases. The CDR3 is 15 residues long. Germline CDR1 is SGHAT and CDR2 is FQNNGV. V lost 3 bases to trimming and J lost 6 bases; unmatched junction nucleotides: 3. The CDR3 region has the DNA TGTGCCAGCAGCTTGGGGACAGGGCCTAATTCACCCCTCCACTTT. As protein: CASSLGTGPNSPLHF.

This clonotype was seen more than once but under ten times. This chain links TRBV12-3 or TRBV12-4 with TRBJ2-5, with D unclear. This CDR3 is 15 amino acids long. The germline V and J ends were trimmed by 3 bases and 1 base, with 12 bases remaining between them. The CDR3 nucleotides read TGTGCCAGCAGTTTGGGCTCAATGGCCCAAGAGACCCAGTACTTC. Its translation: CASSLGSMAQETQYF.

This clonotype showed up just a few times. This chain links TRBV7-8 with TRBJ1-2; 8 bases line up with TRBD1. V lost 5 bases to trimming and J lost 5 bases; unmatched junction nucleotides: 7. Looked up from germline, CDR1 is SGHVS and CDR2 is FQNEAQ. The CDR3 has 14 residues. CDR3: CASSPTGDPYGYTF. CDR3 nucleotides: TGTGCCAGCAGCCCGACAGGGGATCCGTATGGCTACACCTTC.

The chain couples TRBV30 to TRBJ1-4, with D unclear. V lost 2 bases and J lost 6, with 13 bases in between. Germline values: CDR1 GTSNPN, CDR2 SVGIG (reference sequence). The CDR3 is 14 residues long. The CDR3 loop is CAWSKPYPDEKLFF. In DNA, the CDR3 is TGTGCCTGGAGTAAACCCTACCCGGATGAAAAACTGTTTTTT.

The J gene is TRBJ2-7, the V gene TRBV7-2; the D is unclear. CDR1 and CDR2 from the germline V gene are SGHTA and FQGNSA. V lost 4 bases, J lost 2 bases, and 6 bases lay in between. The CDR3 loop spans 12 amino acids. Here the CDR3 DNA reads TGTGCCAGCAGCTCCAAACCCTACGAGCAGTACTTC. It specifies CASSSKPYEQYF.

The gene calls are TRBV20-1 and TRBJ1-1, with TRBD1 as a possible D gene (5 bases). CDR1 is DFQATT and CDR2 is SNEGSKA in the germline V gene (reference sequence). The V and J ends lost 8 bases and 12 bases respectively, with 22 bases between them. The CDR3 is 12 residues long. The CDR3 reads CSTSKGSCLPFF. Here the CDR3 DNA reads TGCAGTACCAGCAAGGGGTCCTGTCTGCCTTTCTTT.

This clonotype came up a few times. This sequence joins TRBV2 and TRBJ2-3; D possibly corresponds to TRBD1 (5 bases). The CDR3 length is 10 residues. CDR1 is SNHLY and CDR2 is FYNNEI in the germline V gene. The CDR3 protein is CGSGTDTQYF. The CDR3 nucleotides are TGTGGTTCAGGGACAGATACGCAGTATTTT.

The rearrangement uses TRBV12-3 or TRBV12-4 and TRBJ1-5; the D gene is possibly TRBD1 (5 bases). The CDR3 is made up of 20 amino acids. With 3 bases removed from V and 0 bases from J, the gap between germline ends came to 24 bases. This CDR3 reads CASSFRLRGTDSYSNQPQHF. The DNA of the CDR3 is TGTGCCAGCAGTTTCAGACTCCGCGGGACCGACAGTTATAGCAATCAGCCCCAGCATTTT.

The rearrangement uses TRBV6-6 and TRBJ2-5; either TRBD1 or TRBD2 may fit D (5 bases each). Looked up from germline, CDR1 is MNHNY and CDR2 is SVGAGI (reference sequence). This CDR3 comprises 16 residues. Trimming removed 0 bases from V and 4 bases from J, with 15 bases in between. The CDR3 is CASSYSSSRDRETQYF. The DNA of the CDR3 is TGTGCCAGCAGTTACTCGTCTAGCAGGGATCGAGAGACCCAGTACTTC.

The chain carries TRBV27 and TRBJ2-5, with a possible D match to TRBD1 (5 bases). The end of the DNA fits TRBJ2-7 better, so the J call may be wrong. CDR3 length: 14 amino acids. Germline V gene lookup returns CDR1 MNHEY and CDR2 SMNVEV (reference sequence). The CDR3 region has the DNA TGTGCCAGCAGCCAAGCAGGGAACGCCTACGAGCAGTACTTC. Amino acid sequence: CASSQAGNAYEQYF.

This clonotype was seen a handful of times. The chain joins TRBV12-3 or TRBV12-4 to TRBJ2-7; 9 positions match TRBD1. J gave up 0 bases and V 6 bases, and 0 bases lay outside the gene matches. The CDR3 totals 13 residues. The DNA for the CDR3 is TGTGCCAGCAGGACAGGGGGCTCCTACGAGCAGTACTTC. Amino acid sequence: CASRTGGSYEQYF.

The rearrangement links TRBV27 to TRBJ1-2; the D is unclear. The germline CDR1 and CDR2 sequences are MNHEY and SMNVEV (reference sequence). This CDR3 region has 14 residues. The V end was cut by 5 bases, the J end by 4 bases, with 14 bases between. The CDR3 spells CASSPSPVLYGYTF. CDR3 nucleotides: TGTGCCAGCAGTCCTTCTCCTGTCCTCTATGGCTACACCTTC.

The chain couples TRBV7-8 to TRBJ2-3, with TRBD2 as a possible D gene (5 bases). Per the germline V gene, CDR1 is SGHVS and CDR2 is FQNEAQ. V lost 5 bases and J lost 5, with 11 bases in between. The CDR3 loop spans 13 amino acids. The CDR3 here is CASSDTRGDTQYF. CDR3 nucleotide sequence: TGTGCCAGCAGCGACACTAGAGGAGATACGCAGTATTTT. Full variable domain (remainder filled in from reference TRBV7-8 and TRBJ2-3): GAGVSQSPRYKVAKRGQDVALRCDPISGHVSLFWYQQALGQGPEFLTYFQNEAQLDKSGLPSDRFFAERPEGSVSTLKIQRTQQEDSAVYLCASSDTRGDTQYFGPGTRLTVL.